The following is a TCR beta chain sequence with its context. Its antigen remains unknown. The data belong to a study of cytomegalovirus exposure and HLA in healthy donors. Whole-study findings and limits: A later analysis found that most CMV-associated TCR beta chains appeared HLA-restricted.

The PCR contained 60 Vbeta and 13 Jbeta primers. TCRdb's table, derived via immunoSEQ multiplex PCR, lists solely in-frame clones and lacks some. The sample consists of 150,000 to 200,000 clones, approximately 71% of them appearing once. This clonotype originated in a man between 18 and 35 years old in good health and CMV-seropositive. The specimen was PBMCs.

The CDR3 DNA follows: TGTGCCACTACAACAGGGCTATATGGCTACACCTTC. It codes for CATTTGLYGYTF. J is TRBJ1-2 and V is TRBV28; D is possibly TRBD1 (6 bases). This CDR3 contains 12 residues. V lost 10 bases to trimming and J lost 5 bases, with 14 bases between them. Germline V gene lookup returns CDR1 MDHEN and CDR2 SYDVKM.